The 13 T cell receptor beta chains in this list originate from one sample, sequenced in a study of radiation and T cells in renal cell carcinoma. Repertoires were generated with immunoSEQ multiplex PCR, while TCRdb's copy carries only in-frame clones and drops some. The data show roughly 100,000 clones, 75% to 90% seen once. Time point reported: baseline pretreatment blood. Treatment given: 15 Gy SBRT to primary tumor, nephrectomy 4 weeks later. The sample in question was blood, obtained from a patient whose treatment included radiotherapy and nephrectomy. These TCRs come from a man aged 45-60 years with renal cell carcinoma.

The rearrangement uses TRBV18 and TRBJ2-3; 10 nucleotides align to TRBD2. CDR3 length: 14 amino acids. In germline, CDR1 is KGHSH, CDR2 LQKENI. The trim removed 3 bases at V and 6 bases at J, leaving 3 bases unmatched. DNA of the CDR3: TGTGCCAGCTCACCGGAAGCGGGAGGGGATACGCAGTATTTT. Protein sequence: CASSPEAGGDTQYF. The whole variable domain, remainder taken from reference TRBV18 and TRBJ2-3, is NAGVMQNPRHLVRRRGQEARLRCSPMKGHSHVYWYRQLPEEGLKFMVYLQKENIIDESGMPKERFSAEFPKEGPSILRIQQVVRGDSAAYFCASSPEAGGDTQYFGPGTRLTVL.

This chain connects TRBV10-1 to TRBJ2-3; D call uncertain. CDR1 is WNHNN and CDR2 is SYGVQD in the germline V gene (reference sequence). This CDR3 contains 12 residues. Trimming stripped 5 bases from V and 0 bases from J, with 3 bases between. CDR3 DNA: TGCGCCAGCAGTTACAGCACAGATACGCAGTATTTT. Protein: CASSYSTDTQYF.

The chain uses TRBV12-5 and TRBJ2-7; no clear D gene. CDR3 length: 12 amino acids. Trimming pared 0 bases from V and 3 bases from J, leaving 3 bases between. Germline lookup yields CDR1 LGHNT and CDR2 FRNRAP. The DNA of the CDR3 is TGTGCTAGTGGTTTGGTGGTCTACGAGCAGTACTTC. The encoded protein is CASGLVVYEQYF.

The chain combines TRBV4-3 with TRBJ1-2, with D perhaps matching TRBD1 (6 bases). The CDR3 covers 15 residues. V lost 1 base and J 4 bases, leaving 13 bases between the germline ends. Germline CDR1 LGHNA, CDR2 YSLEER. The CDR3 region is CASSQVDRSAYGYTF. The CDR3 region has the DNA TGCGCCAGCAGCCAAGTCGACAGGTCCGCCTATGGCTACACCTTC.

The V call is TRBV9, the J call TRBJ1-3; 7 bases line up with TRBD1. The CDR3 has 14 residues. V lost 3 bases, J lost 2 bases, and 2 bases stayed unmatched. Germline V CDR1 and CDR2: SGDLS, YYNGEE. This CDR3 is CASSGGTAGNTIYF. For the CDR3, the DNA is TGTGCCAGCAGCGGAGGGACAGCTGGAAACACCATATATTTT.

The sample holds one count of this clone. The V call is TRBV28, the J call TRBJ2-1, with TRBD2 identical over 8 bases. With V trimmed by 5 bases and J by 1 base, 13 bases remained unmatched. There are 18 residues in the CDR3. Germline V gene lookup returns CDR1 MDHEN and CDR2 SYDVKM. The chain's CDR3 is CASSPRSGTLLSYNEQFF. The CDR3 DNA reads TGTGCCAGCAGTCCGCGTAGCGGGACCCTCCTATCCTACAATGAGCAGTTCTTC.

J is TRBJ1-6 and V is TRBV5-4; no definite D call. The CDR3 runs 17 residues. The germline CDR1 and CDR2 sequences are SGHNT and YYREEE (reference sequence). The V end lost 1 base, the J end lost 5 bases, and 16 bases lay between the germline ends. The DNA for the CDR3 is TGTGCCAGCAGCTTGACACGACTAACAGAGGATAATTCACCCCTCCACTTT. This sequence encodes CASSLTRLTEDNSPLHF.

The chain carries TRBV5-1 and TRBJ2-2; TRBD1 is a possible D gene (9 bases). CDR1 is SGHRS, CDR2 YFSETQ, per germline. This CDR3 region has 19 residues. V was clipped by 1 base and J by 4 bases, with 23 bases between them. CDR3 protein: CASSLTSGRDRERTGELFF. As DNA, the CDR3 is TGCGCCAGCAGCTTGACTAGCGGCCGGGACAGGGAGCGCACCGGGGAGCTGTTTTTT.

The chain couples TRBV7-9 to TRBJ2-5; the D gene is possibly TRBD1 (6 bases). The CDR3 runs 14 residues. The V and J ends lost 5 bases and 1 base respectively, with 11 bases between them. Germline V CDR1 and CDR2: SEHNR, FQNEAQ (reference sequence). The CDR3 DNA reads TGTGCCAGCAGCCCCAGGGGAAGCCAAGAGACCCAGTACTTC. This translates into CASSPRGSQETQYF. The whole variable domain, remainder taken from reference TRBV7-9 and TRBJ2-5, is DTGVSQNPRHKITKRGQNVTFRCDPISEHNRLYWYRQTLGQGPEFLTYFQNEAQLEKSRLLSDRFSAERPKGSFSTLEIQRTEQGDSAMYLCASSPRGSQETQYFGPGTRLLVL.

This sequence joins TRBV30 and TRBJ2-2, with D unresolved. Trimming pared 2 bases from V and 4 bases from J, leaving 5 bases between. Germline loops: CDR1 GTSNPN, CDR2 SVGIG (reference sequence). The CDR3 runs to 12 residues. The CDR3 loop reads CAWSLGTGELFF. CDR3 sequence (DNA): TGTGCCTGGAGTTTGGGCACCGGGGAGCTGTTTTTT.

The genes are TRBV4-1 and TRBJ1-2; no definite D call. CDR1 MGHRA and CDR2 YSYEKL come from the germline V gene. The CDR3 extends over 13 amino acids. The V gene lost 0 bases and the J gene lost 7 bases, with 9 bases spanning the gap. CDR3 residues: CASSQDGRGGYTF. CDR3 sequence (DNA): TGCGCCAGCAGCCAAGACGGACGCGGTGGCTACACCTTC.

The chain joins TRBV27 to TRBJ1-4; no reliable D call. Trimming cost V 4 bases and J 7 bases, with 10 bases left between them. The CDR3 is 13 residues long. Germline V gene sequence: CDR1 MNHEY, CDR2 SMNVEV (reference sequence). CDR3 bases: TGTGCCAGCAGTTCCTCGAGGCGTGAAAAACTGTTTTTT. Residues: CASSSSRREKLFF.

This clone was observed a handful of times. J is TRBJ1-5 and V is TRBV6-1, with 11 bases matching TRBD1. The CDR3 is 15 residues long. Germline values: CDR1 MNHNS, CDR2 SASEGT. The J segment lost 6 bases and the V segment lost 5 bases, leaving 6 bases of the junction unmatched. The CDR3, as DNA: TGTGCCAGCAGTAAACCGGGACAGGGGGTTCAGCCCCAGCATTTT. Translation gives CASSKPGQGVQPQHF.